This TCR beta chain was sequenced during a study of blood T cell repertoires in COVID-19. For the study at large: The cDNA or gDNA used as material had been derived from T cells, B-cell-depleted T cells, or PBMCs.

Seattle researchers signed up patients amid active infection and tracked them longitudinally. The CDR3 sequence is 12 residues long. V was shortened by 2 bases and J by 12 bases, with 11 bases between the two germline ends. Germline CDR1 MRHNA, CDR2 SNTAGT. Original methodology: It was from reference gene primer amplification that nucleated cell counts were estimated. Measured with immunoSEQ multiplex PCR; TCRdb has only the in-frame clones, and not every one. That table is the source of V, J and clone size, and D and trimming were worked out from the DNA. The sample shows over 150,000 clones, about 93% of them seen only once.

The J gene is TRBJ2-1, the V gene TRBV6-4; D might be TRBD2 (5 bases). The sequence came from a man aged 30-40 years with COVID-19, enrolled during active disease. Sequencing was carried out using peripheral blood. The CDR3 loop reads CASSDEGRTQFF. The DNA for the CDR3 is TGTGCCAGCAGTGACGAGGGCAGAACGCAGTTCTTC.